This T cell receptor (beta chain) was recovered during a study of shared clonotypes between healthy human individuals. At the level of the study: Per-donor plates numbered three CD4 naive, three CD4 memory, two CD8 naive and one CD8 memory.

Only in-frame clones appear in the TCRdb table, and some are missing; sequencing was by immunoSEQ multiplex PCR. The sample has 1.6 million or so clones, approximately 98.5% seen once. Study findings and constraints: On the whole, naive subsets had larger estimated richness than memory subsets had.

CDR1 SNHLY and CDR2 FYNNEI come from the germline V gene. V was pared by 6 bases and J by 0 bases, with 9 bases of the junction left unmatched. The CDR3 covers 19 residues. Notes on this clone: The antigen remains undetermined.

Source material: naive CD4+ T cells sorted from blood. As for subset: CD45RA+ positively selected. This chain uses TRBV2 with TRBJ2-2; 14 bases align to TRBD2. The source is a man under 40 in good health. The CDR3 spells CASSPRLAGGVPNTGELFF. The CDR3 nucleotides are TGTGCCAGCAGCCCACGACTAGCGGGAGGGGTACCGAACACCGGGGAGCTGTTTTTT. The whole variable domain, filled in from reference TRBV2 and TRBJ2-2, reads EPEVTQTPSHQVTQMGQEVILRCVPISNHLYFYWYRQILGQKVEFLVSFYNNEISEKSEIFDDQFSVERPDGSNFTLKIRSTKLEDSAMYFCASSPRLAGGVPNTGELFFGEGSRLTVL.